This T cell receptor beta chain is drawn from a study of beta chain features in type 1 diabetes. Study outcomes and limitations: More deletions and fewer insertions at VDJ junctions were found in patients with type 1 diabetes. A greater similarity of naive, central memory and Treg TCRB repertoires was seen among patients than among healthy donors. A PCR bias possibly favoring shorter templates would apply equally to patients and controls.

Sequenced material consisted of expressed TCRB transcripts (all of the isolated RNA was reverse transcribed). Reads from naive, central memory and regulatory T cell samples averaged about 3.3 million. Libraries were prepared by immunoSEQ multiplex PCR; TCRdb keeps only in-frame clonotypes and omits some of them. Of almost 250,000 clones listed, 13% to 15% are singletons. Concerning this clone: Its target is unknown.

CDR1 is LNHNV, CDR2 YYDKDF, per germline (reference sequence). The CDR3 has 12 amino acids. V lost 5 bases to trimming and J lost 5 bases, with 7 bases between them. Sequencing was performed on naive CD4+ T cells from blood. The source of this sequence is a middle-aged woman in good health. This chain connects TRBV15 to TRBJ1-5; D is undetermined. CDR3 residues: CATSLRDQPQHF. The DNA for the CDR3 is TGTGCCACCAGCTTACGGGATCAGCCCCAGCATTTT.